These T cell receptor beta chains were read from a single sample in a study of beta chain features in type 1 diabetes. Sequencing was performed with immunoSEQ multiplex PCR; in TCRdb, only in-frame clones are kept and a portion is missing. Of about 160,000 clones in the sample, about 9% were seen once. The sample taken for sequencing was central memory CD4+ T cells from blood. The source is a woman in her late teens or twenties with type 1 diabetes. Both conserved end residues are part of each CDR3. A D gene is named only where the DNA matches it firmly. The size entry is marked missing in some rows and otherwise reads once, few, many or a size class.

j_gene: TRBJ1-4
abundance: NA
d_gene: NA
v_gene: TRBV19
CDR3aa: CASSLPNREKLFF
CDR3nt: TGTGCCAGTAGCTTGCCTAACAGGGAAAAACTGTTTTTT

j_gene: TRBJ2-7
abundance: few
d_gene: NA
v_gene: TRBV28
CDR3aa: CASAYYSYEQYF
CDR3nt: TGTGCCAGCGCGTACTACTCCTACGAGCAGTACTTC

j_gene: TRBJ2-3
abundance: NA
d_gene: TRBD2
v_gene: TRBV4-3
CDR3aa: CASSRVAGNTDTQYF
CDR3nt: TGCGCCAGCAGCCGGGTAGCGGGGAACACAGATACGCAGTATTTT

j_gene: TRBJ2-3
abundance: NA
d_gene: TRBD2
v_gene: TRBV4-3
CDR3aa: CASSQGQSGSGGSTDTQYF
CDR3nt: TGCGCCAGCAGCCAAGGGCAGTCTGGTAGCGGGGGTTCCACAGATACGCAGTATTTT

j_gene: TRBJ1-6
abundance: NA
d_gene: NA
v_gene: TRBV4-1
CDR3aa: CASSQEVSYNSPLHF
CDR3nt: TGCGCCAGCAGCCAAGAAGTCAGCTATAATTCACCCCTCCACTTT

j_gene: TRBJ2-3
abundance: NA
d_gene: NA
v_gene: TRBV9
CDR3aa: CASSVASPDTQYF
CDR3nt: TGTGCCAGCAGCGTAGCTAGCCCAGATACGCAGTATTTT

j_gene: TRBJ2-1
abundance: few
d_gene: TRBD1
v_gene: TRBV6-5
CDR3aa: CASSYSLGQGAVEQFF
CDR3nt: TGTGCCAGCAGTTACTCGCTGGGGCAGGGGGCCGTGGAGCAGTTCTTC

j_gene: TRBJ2-7
abundance: NA
d_gene: TRBD2
v_gene: TRBV20-1
CDR3aa: CSARGGYEQYF
CDR3nt: TGCAGTGCTCGGGGGGGCTACGAGCAGTACTTC

j_gene: TRBJ2-5
abundance: few
d_gene: TRBD2
v_gene: TRBV6-5
CDR3aa: CASRASGRGQETQYF
CDR3nt: TGTGCCAGCAGGGCTAGCGGGAGGGGCCAAGAGACCCAGTACTTC

j_gene: TRBJ2-1
abundance: NA
d_gene: TRBD2
v_gene: TRBV10-3
CDR3aa: CAISGGGSGNEQFF
CDR3nt: TGTGCCATCAGTGGGGGGGGGTCGGGTAATGAGCAGTTCTTC

j_gene: TRBJ1-1
abundance: NA
d_gene: TRBD1
v_gene: TRBV6-5
CDR3aa: CASSSGQGNTEAFF
CDR3nt: TGTGCCAGCAGCTCCGGACAGGGGAACACTGAAGCTTTCTTT

j_gene: TRBJ2-3
abundance: few
d_gene: NA
v_gene: TRBV5-1
CDR3aa: CASSLNTQTEPTQYF
CDR3nt: TGCGCCAGCAGCTTAAATACCCAGACAGAACCTACGCAGTATTTT

j_gene: TRBJ2-7
abundance: NA
d_gene: TRBD1
v_gene: TRBV7-9
CDR3aa: CASSPNTGGEQYF
CDR3nt: TGTGCCAGCAGCCCTAATACAGGGGGCGAGCAGTACTTC

j_gene: TRBJ1-1
abundance: few
d_gene: NA
v_gene: TRBV28
CDR3aa: CASSPRVVGGAFF
CDR3nt: TGTGCCAGCAGTCCCCGGGTGGTAGGGGGAGCTTTCTTT

j_gene: TRBJ2-1
abundance: few
d_gene: TRBD1
v_gene: TRBV6-6
CDR3aa: CASREGTAPSNEQFF
CDR3nt: TGTGCCAGCAGGGAAGGGACAGCTCCCAGCAATGAGCAGTTCTTC

j_gene: TRBJ2-7
abundance: NA
d_gene: TRBD1
v_gene: TRBV15
CDR3aa: CATSRDVGGHHEQYF
CDR3nt: TGTGCCACCAGCAGAGATGTAGGGGGCCACCACGAGCAGTACTTC

j_gene: TRBJ2-7
abundance: few
d_gene: NA
v_gene: TRBV7-2
CDR3aa: CASSPQSVLSYEQYF
CDR3nt: TGTGCCAGCAGCCCCCAAAGCGTGTTATCCTACGAGCAGTACTTC

j_gene: TRBJ2-7
abundance: NA
d_gene: NA
v_gene: TRBV7-9
CDR3aa: CASSSTSYEQYF
CDR3nt: TGTGCCAGCAGCTCCACGAGCTACGAGCAGTACTTC

j_gene: TRBJ2-3
abundance: few
d_gene: TRBD1
v_gene: TRBV5-4
CDR3aa: CASIRQGVMDTQYF
CDR3nt: TGTGCCAGCATCAGGCAGGGGGTAATGGATACGCAGTATTTT

j_gene: TRBJ2-2
abundance: few
d_gene: TRBD2
v_gene: TRBV7-9
CDR3aa: CASSLTSGNTGELFF
CDR3nt: TGTGCCAGCAGCTTAACTAGCGGGAACACCGGGGAGCTGTTTTTT

j_gene: TRBJ2-7
abundance: many
d_gene: TRBD2
v_gene: TRBV19
CDR3aa: CASSSSGSFPYEQYF
CDR3nt: TGTGCCAGTAGTAGTAGCGGGAGCTTCCCCTACGAGCAGTACTTC

j_gene: TRBJ2-2
abundance: NA
d_gene: TRBD2
v_gene: TRBV4-3
CDR3aa: CASSQEVAGGLFPGELFF
CDR3nt: TGCGCCAGCAGCCAAGAAGTAGCGGGGGGGCTATTTCCCGGGGAGCTGTTTTTT

j_gene: TRBJ2-3
abundance: few
d_gene: TRBD1
v_gene: TRBV5-1
CDR3aa: CASQTEGQTTDTQYF
CDR3nt: TGCGCCAGCCAAACTGAGGGACAGACCACAGATACGCAGTATTTT

j_gene: TRBJ1-4
abundance: few
d_gene: TRBD1
v_gene: TRBV7-2
CDR3aa: CASSLGQGAEKLFF
CDR3nt: TGTGCCAGCAGCCTTGGACAGGGGGCAGAAAAACTGTTTTTT

j_gene: TRBJ1-1
abundance: NA
d_gene: NA
v_gene: TRBV6-5
CDR3aa: CASSRPSLNTEAFF
CDR3nt: TGTGCCAGCAGCCGCCCGAGTTTGAACACTGAAGCTTTCTTT

j_gene: TRBJ2-1
abundance: NA
d_gene: TRBD2
v_gene: TRBV28
CDR3aa: CASSPLLAGGSEQFF
CDR3nt: TGTGCCAGCAGCCCTCTTCTAGCGGGGGGCAGTGAGCAGTTCTTC

j_gene: TRBJ1-2
abundance: NA
d_gene: NA
v_gene: TRBV18
CDR3aa: CASSPSGENYGYTF
CDR3nt: TGTGCCAGCTCACCAAGCGGGGAGAACTATGGCTACACCTTC

j_gene: TRBJ1-5
abundance: NA
d_gene: NA
v_gene: TRBV19
CDR3aa: CASTGLGNQPQHF
CDR3nt: TGTGCCAGTACGGGGTTGGGCAATCAGCCCCAGCATTTT

j_gene: TRBJ1-1
abundance: NA
d_gene: NA
v_gene: TRBV19
CDR3aa: CASSSYGRGAEAFF
CDR3nt: TGTGCCAGTAGTTCGTACGGGAGGGGGGCTGAAGCTTTCTTT

j_gene: TRBJ2-1
abundance: NA
d_gene: NA
v_gene: TRBV11-1
CDR3aa: CASSLVASALSYNEQFF
CDR3nt: TGTGCCAGCAGCTTAGTTGCGAGCGCCCTTTCCTACAATGAGCAGTTCTTC

j_gene: TRBJ2-7
abundance: few
d_gene: NA
v_gene: TRBV7-9
CDR3aa: CASSVGTYGEQYF
CDR3nt: TGTGCCAGCAGCGTCGGGACTTACGGGGAGCAGTACTTC

j_gene: TRBJ2-3
abundance: NA
d_gene: TRBD1
v_gene: TRBV29-1
CDR3aa: CSVLQGADTQYF
CDR3nt: TGCAGCGTCCTTCAGGGGGCAGATACGCAGTATTTT

j_gene: TRBJ2-1
abundance: few
d_gene: TRBD2
v_gene: TRBV5-4
CDR3aa: CASSLSLASNEQFF
CDR3nt: TGTGCCAGCAGCCTCTCACTAGCGTCCAATGAGCAGTTCTTC

j_gene: TRBJ2-5
abundance: few
d_gene: TRBD2
v_gene: TRBV7-2
CDR3aa: CASSLERGSGTQYF
CDR3nt: TGTGCCAGCAGCTTAGAACGCGGGAGTGGGACCCAGTACTTC

j_gene: TRBJ1-1
abundance: NA
d_gene: TRBD1
v_gene: TRBV7-9
CDR3aa: CASSPPGTANTEAFF
CDR3nt: TGTGCCAGCAGCCCCCCCGGGACAGCGAACACTGAAGCTTTCTTT

j_gene: TRBJ1-1
abundance: NA
d_gene: NA
v_gene: TRBV19
CDR3aa: CASSIIETQGTEAFF
CDR3nt: TGTGCCAGTAGTATAATCGAGACTCAGGGCACTGAAGCTTTCTTT

j_gene: TRBJ2-1
abundance: NA
d_gene: NA
v_gene: TRBV2
CDR3aa: CASKGVSYNEQFF
CDR3nt: TGTGCCAGCAAGGGGGTCTCCTACAATGAGCAGTTCTTC

j_gene: TRBJ1-2
abundance: few
d_gene: TRBD1
v_gene: TRBV7-2
CDR3aa: CASSSQGAGYGYTF
CDR3nt: TGTGCCAGCAGCAGTCAGGGGGCCGGCTATGGCTACACCTTC

j_gene: TRBJ1-2
abundance: NA
d_gene: TRBD1
v_gene: TRBV30
CDR3aa: CAWRGTGNYGYTF
CDR3nt: TGTGCCTGGAGGGGGACAGGCAACTATGGCTACACCTTC

j_gene: TRBJ1-5
abundance: NA
d_gene: NA
v_gene: TRBV19
CDR3aa: CASSIRLEPQHF
CDR3nt: TGTGCCAGTAGTATTCGTCTTGAGCCCCAGCATTTT

j_gene: TRBJ2-1
abundance: once
d_gene: TRBD1
v_gene: TRBV6-5
CDR3aa: CASTGTENNEQFF
CDR3nt: TGTGCCAGCACTGGGACAGAAAACAATGAGCAGTTCTTC

j_gene: TRBJ2-7
abundance: NA
d_gene: NA
v_gene: TRBV29-1
CDR3aa: CSVDTSYEQYF
CDR3nt: TGCAGCGTGGACACCTCCTACGAGCAGTACTTC

j_gene: TRBJ2-3
abundance: NA
d_gene: TRBD1
v_gene: TRBV7-9
CDR3aa: CASSFLQGISTDTQYF
CDR3nt: TGTGCCAGCAGCTTTTTACAGGGGATTAGCACAGATACGCAGTATTTT

j_gene: TRBJ2-7
abundance: NA
d_gene: TRBD1
v_gene: TRBV5-4
CDR3aa: CASSLATGTGGYEQYF
CDR3nt: TGTGCCAGCAGCTTGGCGACCGGGACAGGGGGTTACGAGCAGTACTTC

j_gene: TRBJ2-7
abundance: few
d_gene: NA
v_gene: TRBV29-1
CDR3aa: CSVERGGYEQYF
CDR3nt: TGCAGCGTTGAACGCGGCGGCTACGAGCAGTACTTC

j_gene: TRBJ2-4
abundance: few
d_gene: NA
v_gene: TRBV27
CDR3aa: CASSPPRGIQYF
CDR3nt: TGTGCCAGCAGTCCCCCCAGGGGCATTCAGTACTTC

j_gene: TRBJ1-1
abundance: few
d_gene: TRBD1
v_gene: TRBV11-3
CDR3aa: CASSRQGSTEAFF
CDR3nt: TGTGCCAGCAGCCGACAGGGGAGCACTGAAGCTTTCTTT

j_gene: TRBJ2-1
abundance: NA
d_gene: TRBD2
v_gene: TRBV7-9
CDR3aa: CASSLAHEAGALNEQFF
CDR3nt: TGTGCCAGCAGCTTAGCGCATGAAGCGGGAGCCCTCAATGAGCAGTTCTTC

j_gene: TRBJ2-1
abundance: NA
d_gene: NA
v_gene: TRBV28
CDR3aa: CASPPRRVASYNEQFF
CDR3nt: TGTGCCAGTCCCCCTCGCAGGGTGGCCTCCTACAATGAGCAGTTCTTC

j_gene: TRBJ1-2
abundance: many
d_gene: NA
v_gene: TRBV29-1
CDR3aa: CSVVVDIANYGYTF
CDR3nt: TGCAGCGTTGTCGTGGACATCGCTAACTATGGCTACACCTTC

j_gene: TRBJ2-7
abundance: few
d_gene: NA
v_gene: TRBV5-1
CDR3aa: CASSLAPRGGGAYEQYF
CDR3nt: TGCGCCAGCAGCTTGGCCCCCCGCGGAGGGGGCGCCTACGAGCAGTACTTC

j_gene: TRBJ2-1
abundance: few
d_gene: NA
v_gene: TRBV6-6
CDR3aa: CASSTAGAGEQFF
CDR3nt: TGTGCCTCCTCTACCGCGGGGGCGGGTGAGCAGTTCTTC

j_gene: TRBJ1-2
abundance: NA
d_gene: NA
v_gene: TRBV7-2
CDR3aa: CASSFQSYGYTF
CDR3nt: TGTGCCAGCAGCTTCCAGTCCTATGGCTACACCTTC

j_gene: TRBJ1-1
abundance: NA
d_gene: NA
v_gene: TRBV6-6
CDR3aa: CASSFNPNTEAFF
CDR3nt: TGTGCCAGCAGTTTCAATCCGAACACTGAAGCTTTCTTT

j_gene: TRBJ2-3
abundance: NA
d_gene: NA
v_gene: TRBV7-8
CDR3aa: CASSPQVHYSTDTQYF
CDR3nt: TGTGCCAGCAGCCCACAGGTCCACTATAGCACAGATACGCAGTATTTT

j_gene: TRBJ1-1
abundance: NA
d_gene: NA
v_gene: TRBV18
CDR3aa: CASSGLGRDTEAFF
CDR3nt: TGTGCCAGCTCAGGTCTGGGGCGCGACACTGAAGCTTTCTTT

j_gene: TRBJ1-6
abundance: NA
d_gene: NA
v_gene: TRBV5-6
CDR3aa: CASSPRQGRNSPLHF
CDR3nt: TGTGCCAGCAGCCCCCGGCAGGGGCGGAATTCACCCCTCCACTTT

j_gene: TRBJ2-6
abundance: NA
d_gene: TRBD2
v_gene: TRBV18
CDR3aa: CASSPQAGGPTSGANVLTF
CDR3nt: TGTGCCAGCTCACCACAGGCGGGGGGGCCGACCTCTGGGGCCAACGTCCTGACTTTC

j_gene: TRBJ1-4
abundance: few
d_gene: TRBD1
v_gene: TRBV4-3
CDR3aa: CASSQTGTGSNEKLFF
CDR3nt: TGCGCCAGCAGCCAAACCGGGACAGGCAGTAATGAAAAACTGTTTTTT